This T cell receptor beta chain appears in the sequencing data of a study of blood T cell repertoires in COVID-19. Looking at the study overall: COVID-19 samples from acute and convalescent phases originated in the United States, Italy and Spain. Nucleic acid was either cDNA or gDNA, and it came from T cells, B-cell-depleted T cells, or PBMCs.

Trimming shortened V by 4 bases and J by 1 base, and 11 bases separated the two germline ends. The CDR3 is 14 amino acids. CDR1 is SGHRS, CDR2 YFSETQ, per germline. Original processing notes: Nucleated cell number was recorded as an estimate derived from reference gene primer amplification. The assay was immunoSEQ multiplex PCR, and TCRdb's table has in-frame clones only and misses some. The DNA was the basis for D and trimming; V, J and clone size are from that table. Among 310,000 or so clones listed, 85% to 90% were seen once. Only one count was recorded for this clone. The sequencing sample was made of peripheral blood. The TCR originated in a man between 65 and 80 years old with acute or convalescent COVID-19. The V gene is TRBV5-1, the J gene TRBJ1-1, with a possible D match to TRBD1 (6 bases). The CDR3 protein is CASSEQGTNTEAFF. In DNA form, the CDR3 reads TGCGCCAGCAGCGAACAGGGCACGAACACTGAAGCTTTCTTT.